Shown below are 20 T cell receptor beta chains from a single sample sequenced in a study of identical twins. TCRdb passed the 5' RACE reads through MiXCR, listing each CDR3 protein once. The sample holds about 570,000 distinct CDR3 sequences, around a tenth seen once. The same data also contributed to another study, on yellow fever vaccine responses in identical twins.

The material sequenced was PBMCs. The receptors derive from a woman under 30 in good health.

This clonotype was counted at least ten times. The chain carries TRBV12-3 or TRBV12-4 and TRBJ2-1; 9 nucleotides line up with TRBD2. V dropped 2 bases and J dropped 3; count of bases not matched to a gene: 8. The CDR3 is 17 amino acids. CDR3 sequence reads: CASSLSGLAGIYNEQFF. CDR3 sequence (DNA): TGTGCCAGCAGTTTATCGGGGCTAGCGGGAATCTACAATGAGCAGTTCTTC.

V is TRBV28 and J is TRBJ2-2; TRBD2 might be the D (6 bases). The length of the CDR3 is 14 residues. Deletions cut 5 bases from V and 4 bases from J, with 11 bases between. Germline assignment: CDR1 MDHEN and CDR2 SYDVKM. The CDR3, as DNA: TGTGCCAGCAGTAGGGCGGGGAGCACCGGGGAGCTGTTTTTT. It encodes CASSRAGSTGELFF.

This clonotype was counted only a few times. The rearrangement uses TRBV12-3 or TRBV12-4 and TRBJ2-5, with 12 bases identical to TRBD2. J was trimmed by 5 bases and V by 6 bases; bases with no gene match: 4. This CDR3 spans 14 amino acids. In DNA form, the CDR3 reads TGTGCCAGCAGCACTAGCGGGGGGAAGGAGACCCAGTACTTC. This gives the protein CASSTSGGKETQYF.

This chain uses TRBV29-1 with TRBJ2-5, with TRBD2 identical over 7 bases. The germline CDR1 and CDR2 sequences are SQVTM and ANQGSEA. The CDR3 contains 14 residues. Trimming took 6 bases from V and 2 from J; bases not matched to a gene: 9. CDR3 protein: CSVTKSGTQETQYF. CDR3 bases: TGCAGCGTCACAAAAAGCGGGACGCAAGAGACCCAGTACTTC.

V gene TRBV20-1 combines with J gene TRBJ1-4, with unresolved D. V was clipped by 0 bases and J by 7 bases, with 18 bases between them. Per germline, CDR1 DFQATT and CDR2 SNEGSKA (reference sequence). The CDR3 runs to 16 residues. This chain's CDR3 is CSARDHREEPSEKLFF. In DNA, the CDR3 is TGCAGTGCTAGAGACCACCGGGAGGAGCCCTCTGAAAAACTGTTTTTT.

This clonotype showed up many times. V and J are TRBV6-5 and TRBJ1-2, with a tentative D call TRBD1 (5 bases). V lost 2 bases and J lost 6, with 19 bases in between. The CDR3 consists of 16 residues. Germline loops: CDR1 MNHEY, CDR2 SVGAGI. CDR3: CASSYPQGSYPNGYTF. CDR3 coding DNA: TGTGCCAGCAGTTACCCGCAGGGCTCATACCCTAATGGCTACACCTTC.

The table lists this clonotype with a few counts. The rearrangement joins TRBV12-3 or TRBV12-4 to TRBJ2-1; D might be TRBD1 (5 bases). CDR3 length: 16 amino acids. Trimming took off 3 bases at V and 6 bases at J, with 18 bases between the two ends. DNA of the CDR3: TGTGCCAGCAGTTTTCGTCAGGGTCTCTCGCGCAATGAGCAGTTCTTC. It yields the protein CASSFRQGLSRNEQFF.

This clonotype was counted a few times. This chain links TRBV4-1 with TRBJ2-1; D is unclear. Germline V CDR1 and CDR2: MGHRA, YSYEKL. The CDR3 has 17 residues. Deletions cut 5 bases from V and 5 bases from J, with 22 bases between. The CDR3 DNA reads as TGCGCCAGCAGCGGCGGTCCGACTCAGTTCCCAAACAATGAGCAGTTCTTC. This gives the protein CASSGGPTQFPNNEQFF.

This clonotype was observed a few times. The chain combines TRBV7-2 with TRBJ2-2; TRBD1 aligns across 10 bases. CDR1 and CDR2 from the germline V gene are SGHTA and FQGNSA. Trimming removed 5 bases from V and 5 bases from J; junction bases left unmatched: 11. The CDR3 has 17 residues. The DNA for the CDR3 is TGTGCCAGCAGCAACAAAGACAGGGGGCGCGGGACCGGGGAGCTGTTTTTT. It is translated as CASSNKDRGRGTGELFF.

In its sample, this clonotype was seen many times. The chain is built from TRBV11-1 and TRBJ2-1, with 10 bases matching TRBD2. V trimming: 5 bases; J trimming: 8 bases; junction bases outside the gene matches: 9. This CDR3 spans 15 amino acids. CDR1 is SGHAT, CDR2 FQDESV, per germline (reference sequence). DNA for the CDR3: TGTGCCAGCAGCACGACCGGGACTAGCGATTATGAGCAGTTCTTC. Translated: CASSTTGTSDYEQFF.

CDR3 in DNA: TGCAGTGCCAGTACGGGTGAAAGGGGCAATCAGCCCCAGCATTTT. Protein sequence: CSASTGERGNQPQHF. The V gene is TRBV20-1, the J gene TRBJ1-5; D unresolved. The V end lost 6 bases, the J end lost 2 bases, and 17 bases lay between the germline ends. The CDR3 consists of 15 residues. The germline CDR1 and CDR2 sequences are DFQATT and SNEGSKA (reference sequence).

This clonotype was counted many times. The chain recombines TRBV2 with TRBJ2-2; no definite D call. Germline V gives CDR1 SNHLY, CDR2 FYNNEI. The germline V and J ends were trimmed by 3 bases and 10 bases, with 12 bases remaining between them. The CDR3 is 13 amino acids. CDR3 loop: CASSDNGAKELFF. The CDR3 DNA is TGTGCCAGCAGTGACAACGGCGCCAAGGAGCTGTTTTTT.

The rearrangement uses TRBV11-2 and TRBJ2-5, with 10 bases matching TRBD1. The length of the CDR3 is 15 residues. CDR1 is SGHAT and CDR2 is FQNNGV in the germline V gene. The V gene end was trimmed by 5 bases and the J gene end by 4 bases; junction bases not matched to a gene: 7. The CDR3 nucleotides are TGTGCCAGCAGCGTTACGAGGACAGGGGGAGAGACCCAGTACTTC. This gives the protein CASSVTRTGGETQYF.

This chain connects TRBV6-4 to TRBJ1-1; D is uncertain. CDR1 is MRHNA and CDR2 is SNTAGT in the germline V gene. The CDR3 runs 13 residues. Deletions cut 3 bases from V and 2 bases from J, with 7 bases between. The CDR3, as DNA: TGTGCCAGCAGTGAATCGAGTAACACTGAAGCTTTCTTT. Its translation: CASSESSNTEAFF.

This clonotype was seen repeatedly, ten times or more. The chain employs TRBV4-1 and TRBJ1-1; a weak D match, TRBD1 (5 bases). The CDR3 contains 14 residues. In germline, CDR1 is MGHRA, CDR2 YSYEKL. V was clipped by 3 bases and J by 9 bases, with 17 bases between them. The CDR3 DNA reads TGCGCCAGCAGCCAGGGTGACGGGACTTTTCAAGCTTTCTTT. Protein: CASSQGDGTFQAFF.

This clonotype was counted many times. This chain links TRBV10-3 with TRBJ2-4; tentative D call: TRBD2 (6 bases). Germline CDR1 is ENHRY and CDR2 is SYGVKD. The CDR3 runs to 15 residues. V was trimmed by 10 bases and J by 1 base, leaving 17 bases between them. The DNA of the CDR3 is TGTGCCAGCGGCCCGGGGGAACTGGCCAAAAACATTCAGTACTTC. Its translation: CASGPGELAKNIQYF.

The chain has TRBV6-5 and TRBJ1-5; 10 bases align to TRBD1. Germline V gene lookup returns CDR1 MNHEY and CDR2 SVGAGI. The V and J ends lost 3 bases and 13 bases, in that order; junction bases with no gene match: 9. The CDR3 is 14 amino acids. CDR3 sequence (DNA): TGTGCCAGCAGTTATGTGGGACAGGGGACCGAACAGCATTTT. Translated: CASSYVGQGTEQHF.

This clonotype was counted only a few times. The chain recombines TRBV20-1 with TRBJ2-1; D may be TRBD2 (6 bases). V dropped 0 bases and J dropped 4 bases, with 19 bases sitting between them. The CDR3 loop spans 17 amino acids. Germline V lookup: CDR1 DFQATT, CDR2 SNEGSKA (reference sequence). DNA of the CDR3: TGCAGTGCTAGAGATGATTTCGGAGGGTCGCTGTACAATGAGCAGTTCTTC. Amino acid sequence: CSARDDFGGSLYNEQFF.

The rearrangement uses TRBV11-2 and TRBJ2-6; tentatively, D is TRBD1 (6 bases). The V and J ends lost 5 bases and 4 bases respectively, with 24 bases between them. CDR3 size: 19 residues. Germline CDR1 is SGHAT and CDR2 is FQNNGV. CDR3 nucleotide sequence: TGTGCCAGCAGCCTAGGGGGTCTAGCCCTTCCCTCCGGGGCCAACGTCCTGACTTTC. The encoded protein is CASSLGGLALPSGANVLTF. The whole variable domain, filled in from reference TRBV11-2 and TRBJ2-6, reads EAGVAQSPRYKIIEKRQSVAFWCNPISGHATLYWYQQILGQGPKLLIQFQNNGVVDDSQLPKDRFSAERLKGVDSTLKIQPAKLEDSAVYLCASSLGGLALPSGANVLTFGAGSRLTVL.

In its sample, this clonotype was seen once. CDR3 sequence reads: CASSLKTGGGNEQYF. CDR3 DNA sequence: TGCGCCAGCAGCTTGAAGACAGGGGGCGGGAACGAGCAGTACTTC. The chain couples TRBV5-1 to TRBJ2-7; 10 bases are a match to TRBD1. Germline V CDR1 and CDR2: SGHRS, YFSETQ. V trimming: 1 base; J trimming: 5 bases; junction bases outside the gene matches: 6. The CDR3 is made up of 15 amino acids.